This paragraph reports one T cell receptor beta chain. The target antigen is unknown. These data belong to a study of OX40 agonist ivuxolimab in advanced cancers. Study background: An agonistic anti-OX40 (CD134) antibody, ivuxolimab, was used to treat the patients. The patients received ivuxolimab by intravenous route every 2 weeks at 0.01 to 10 mg/kg. Study-level results: The study found among the lowest clonal expansion in partial responders at 0.1-3.0 mg/kg.

Generated by immunoSEQ multiplex PCR, the TCRdb table keeps only in-frame clones and is missing some. The sample lists some 80,000 clones, roughly 89% occurring once. The CDR3 covers 20 residues. J was trimmed by 5 bases and V by 1 base; bases with no gene match: 17. Material: CD4+ or CD8+ T cells sorted from blood, obtained in a trial of the OX40 agonist ivuxolimab. The sequence was obtained from an adult with an advanced solid tumor such as melanoma, head and neck, liver or kidney cancer. The chain uses TRBV6-7 and TRBJ2-2; 9 bases fit TRBD1. TRBV6-7 is classed as an ORF, of uncertain function. The DNA for the CDR3 is TGTGCCAGCAGTTACTTTTTCTCCGGGACAGGGAATCAAGGTACCGGGGAGCTGTTTTTT. This codes for CASSYFFSGTGNQGTGELFF.